A single T cell receptor beta chain is shown here with its context. The V end was cut by 5 bases, the J end by 3 bases, with 10 bases between. Germline CDR1 and CDR2: SGHTA and FQGNSA. The CDR3 covers 13 residues. This specimen comes from a study of T cells after yellow fever vaccination. In making TCR cDNA, 5'RACE template switching added a universal primer site and UMIs to it. TCRdb used MiXCR to reprocess the 5' RACE reads, holding one entry per CDR3 protein. The sample consists of about 130,000 distinct CDR3 sequences, just over 6.5% of them appearing once. V gene TRBV7-2 combines with J gene TRBJ2-5; D is unclear. The sequence was collected from a man between 25 and 39 years old who received the YFV17D yellow fever vaccine. The sample in question was CD4+ T cells sorted from PBMCs, obtained 10 days after the yellow fever booster vaccination. The CDR3 sequence: CASSASLEETQYF. The CDR3 DNA reads as TGTGCCAGCAGCGCATCCCTTGAAGAGACCCAGTACTTC.